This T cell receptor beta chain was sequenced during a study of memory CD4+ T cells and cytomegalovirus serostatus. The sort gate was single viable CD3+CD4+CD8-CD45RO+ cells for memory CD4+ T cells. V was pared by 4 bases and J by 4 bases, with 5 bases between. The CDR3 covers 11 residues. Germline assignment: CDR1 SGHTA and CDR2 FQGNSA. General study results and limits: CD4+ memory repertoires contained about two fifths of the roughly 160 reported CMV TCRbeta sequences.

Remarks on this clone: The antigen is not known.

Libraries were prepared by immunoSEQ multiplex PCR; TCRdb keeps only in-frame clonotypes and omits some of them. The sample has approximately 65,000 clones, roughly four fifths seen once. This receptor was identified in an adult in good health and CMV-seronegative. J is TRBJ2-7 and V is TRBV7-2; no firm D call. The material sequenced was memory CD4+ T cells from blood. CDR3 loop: CASSYKYEQYF. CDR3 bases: TGTGCCAGCAGCTATAAATACGAGCAGTACTTC.